Listed here are 26 T cell receptor beta chains from one sample, sequenced in a study of cytomegalovirus exposure and HLA in healthy donors. Vbeta (60) and Jbeta (13) primers were used in the PCR. Generated by immunoSEQ multiplex PCR, the TCRdb table keeps only in-frame clones and is missing some. The sample includes hundreds of thousands of clones, 82% seen only once; the top ten take about 6.4%. Material: PBMCs. These receptors all come from a middle-aged man in good health and CMV-seropositive.

This clone was seen more than once but under ten times. The chain has TRBV6-5 and TRBJ1-4, with 8 bases that match TRBD1. This CDR3 is 15 amino acids long. Germline V lookup: CDR1 MNHEY, CDR2 SVGAGI. Trimming removed 6 bases from V and 7 bases from J; junction bases left unmatched: 10. The CDR3 loop is CASRPDRGEGEKLFF. DNA for the CDR3: TGTGCCAGCAGGCCCGACAGGGGTGAGGGTGAAAAACTGTTTTTT.

The DNA for the CDR3 is TGCGCCAGCAGCTTGGAGGGGGCGGGGTACGAGCAGTACGTC. It is translated as CASSLEGAGYEQYV. The genes are TRBV5-1 and TRBJ2-7, with a weak D call TRBD1 (7 bases). The length of the CDR3 is 14 residues. Trimming left V 0 bases short and J 4 bases short, with 11 bases between. Germline lookup yields CDR1 SGHRS and CDR2 YFSETQ.

V gene TRBV4-2 combines with J gene TRBJ1-5; TRBD1 agrees at 11 bases. Germline-derived CDR1 and CDR2 are LGHNA and YNFKEQ. Trimming removed 4 bases from V and 3 bases from J; junction bases left unmatched: 8. This CDR3 is built from 17 residues. The CDR3 DNA follows: TGTGCCAGCAGCCCAAATCGGGACAGGGGGTCCAATCAGCCCCAGCATTTT. It yields the protein CASSPNRDRGSNQPQHF.

V is TRBV30 and J is TRBJ1-2; 10 nucleotides line up with TRBD1. After removal of 2 bases from V and 5 bases from J, the junction contained 5 bases not matched to a gene. The CDR3 sequence is 14 residues long. CDR1 and CDR2 from the germline V gene are GTSNPN and SVGIG (reference sequence). The CDR3 reads CAWSRQGARYGYTF. The CDR3 coding sequence is TGTGCCTGGAGTAGACAGGGGGCTCGGTATGGCTACACCTTC.

The chain employs TRBV25-1 and TRBJ2-1; D is unresolved. V lost 4 bases, J lost 8 bases, and 18 bases lay in between. This CDR3 has 15 amino acids. Germline V gene sequence: CDR1 MGHDK, CDR2 SYGVNS. The CDR3 loop is CASSGGLQVVDEQFF. In DNA form, the CDR3 reads TGTGCCAGCAGTGGTGGGCTCCAGGTTGTGGATGAGCAGTTCTTC.

The chain is built from TRBV15 and TRBJ1-1, with D possibly TRBD1 on 5 matching bases. Germline values: CDR1 LNHNV, CDR2 YYDKDF (reference sequence). The CDR3 spans 16 residues. The ends were cut back, 6 bases at V and 0 bases at J, with 17 bases in the middle. DNA of the CDR3: TGTGCCACCAGGGCGGGGGAATTTAGTATGAACACTGAAGCTTTCTTT. Amino acid sequence: CATRAGEFSMNTEAFF.

This rearrangement joins TRBV25-1 to TRBJ1-1; 10 bases map to TRBD1. V gave up 1 base and J gave up 7 bases; unmatched junction bases: 3. The germline CDR1 and CDR2 sequences are MGHDK and SYGVNS. The length of the CDR3 is 14 residues. Here the CDR3 DNA reads TGTGCCAGCAGTGAATGGGACAGGGGCGGTGAAGCTTTCTTT. Amino acids: CASSEWDRGGEAFF.

The chain's CDR3 is CSAGWGENEQYV. In DNA form, the CDR3 reads TGCAGCGCTGGGTGGGGCGAGAACGAGCAGTACGTC. This chain joins TRBV29-1 and TRBJ2-7, with D possibly TRBD1 on 5 matching bases. This CDR3 region has 12 residues. V lost 7 bases, J lost 5 bases, and 15 bases lay in between. Germline V gene lookup returns CDR1 SQVTM and CDR2 ANQGSEA.

The CDR3 DNA is TGTGCCAGCAGGACGACAGGACTGAGCTCCTACGAGCAGTACGTC. Translation gives CASRTTGLSSYEQYV. V and J are TRBV28 and TRBJ2-7; the D gene is possibly TRBD1 (6 bases). Germline values: CDR1 MDHEN, CDR2 SYDVKM. Trimming removed 6 bases at V and 0 bases at J, with 15 bases between. CDR3 length: 15 residues.

The V and J genes are TRBV15 and TRBJ1-5, with 7 bases identical to TRBD1. The germline gives CDR1 LNHNV, CDR2 YYDKDF (reference sequence). Unmatched junction bases numbered 17, after V lost 1 base and J lost 5 bases. The CDR3 extends over 19 amino acids. This chain's CDR3 is CATSRVRGRSAGPHQPQHF. CDR3 bases: TGTGCCACCAGCAGAGTTAGGGGGCGAAGTGCCGGCCCCCATCAGCCCCAGCATTTT.

The V gene is TRBV30, the J gene TRBJ1-6; perhaps TRBD1 as D (5 bases). The CDR3 has 13 amino acids. Germline V CDR1 and CDR2: GTSNPN, SVGIG (reference sequence). Trimming removed 2 bases from V and 7 bases from J, with 9 bases in between. The CDR3 loop is CAWSKTANSPLHF. The CDR3 DNA reads TGTGCCTGGAGTAAGACAGCGAATTCACCCCTCCACTTT.

This clone was counted only a few times. The chain recombines TRBV6-1 with TRBJ2-1; 7 bases map to TRBD2. CDR1 and CDR2 (germline): MNHNS, SASEGT. The CDR3 is 15 residues long. The V and J ends lost 1 base and 0 bases, in that order; junction bases with no gene match: 0. CDR3 DNA sequence: TGTGCCAGCAGTGAAGGCGGGAGCTCCTACAATGAGCAGTTCTTC. Residues: CASSEGGSSYNEQFF.

V gene TRBV6-1 combines with J gene TRBJ1-5; 8 nucleotides line up with TRBD1. Trimming took 10 bases from V and 4 from J; bases not matched to a gene: 6. This CDR3 is 13 amino acids long. The V gene's germline CDR1 is MNHNS and CDR2 SASEGT. The CDR3 bases are TGTGCCACACACAGGGGGGGAAATCAGCCCCAGCATTTT. This sequence encodes CATHRGGNQPQHF.

V gene TRBV30 combines with J gene TRBJ1-5; D is undetermined. Deletions cut 5 bases from V and 9 bases from J, with 17 bases between. The germline V gene has CDR1 GTSNPN and CDR2 SVGIG (reference sequence). The CDR3 length is 13 residues. Here the CDR3 reads CAWGERRGVPQHF. DNA for the CDR3: TGTGCCTGGGGGGAACGTCGCGGGGTGCCCCAGCATTTT. The complete variable domain, with remaining parts taken from reference TRBV30 and TRBJ1-5, reads SQTIHQWPATLVQPVGSPLSLECTVEGTSNPNLYWYRQAAGRGLQLLFYSVGIGQISSEVPQNLSASRPQDRQFILSSKKLLLSDSGFYLCAWGERRGVPQHFGDGTRLSIL.

V usage is TRBV6-6 and J usage is TRBJ1-2; D unresolved. V lost 6 bases, J lost 9 bases, and 11 bases lay in between. The CDR3 length is 11 residues. Looked up from germline, CDR1 is MNHNY and CDR2 is SVGAGI (reference sequence). The CDR3 nucleotides are TGTGCCAGCAGCAACGGTGGTCGCTACACCTTC. This encodes CASSNGGRYTF.

V gene TRBV30 combines with J gene TRBJ1-3; weak D call: TRBD1 (6 bases). The CDR3 totals 16 residues. Trimming pared 4 bases from V and 4 bases from J, leaving 20 bases between. Germline loops: CDR1 GTSNPN, CDR2 SVGIG (reference sequence). CDR3 DNA: TGTGCCTGGAATGCACAGGGAAGGGCACAAGGAAACACCATATATTTT. Translation gives CAWNAQGRAQGNTIYF.

The genes are TRBV5-1 and TRBJ1-2; 8 nucleotides agree with TRBD1. The J segment lost 6 bases and the V segment lost 4 bases, leaving 8 bases of the junction unmatched. Germline V lookup: CDR1 SGHRS, CDR2 YFSETQ. The CDR3 has 14 residues. The CDR3 sequence: CASSGTGAGDGYTF. CDR3 bases: TGCGCCAGCAGCGGGACAGGAGCAGGAGATGGCTACACCTTC. The full variable domain, completed using reference TRBV5-1 and TRBJ1-2, is KAGVTQTPRYLIKTRGQQVTLSCSPISGHRSVSWYQQTPGQGLQFLFEYFSETQRNKGNFPGRFSGRQFSNSRSEMNVSTLELGDSALYLCASSGTGAGDGYTFGSGTRLTVV.

V gene TRBV19 combines with J gene TRBJ1-1; D remains ambiguous. The CDR3 runs to 15 residues. Trimming took 7 bases from V and 1 from J, leaving 16 bases between them. Germline lookup yields CDR1 LNHDA and CDR2 SQIVND (reference sequence). The CDR3 region is CASTTPLGPNTEAFF. The CDR3 nucleotides are TGTGCCAGTACTACCCCCTTGGGCCCGAACACTGAAGCTTTCTTT.

The table lists this clone with a few counts. The J gene is TRBJ1-5, the V gene TRBV30; maybe TRBD1 (5 bases). V was clipped by 0 bases and J by 0 bases, with 12 bases between them. This CDR3 region has 16 residues. CDR1 and CDR2 (germline): GTSNPN, SVGIG (reference sequence). Here the CDR3 DNA reads TGTGCCTGGAGTGTAAAGCAGGGTTATAGCAATCAGCCCCAGCATTTT. Its translation: CAWSVKQGYSNQPQHF.

The chain is built from TRBV14 and TRBJ2-7; 7 bases line up with TRBD1. The V segment lost 1 base and the J segment 2 bases; nucleotides outside the gene matches: 5. The CDR3 covers 15 residues. In germline, CDR1 is SGHDN, CDR2 FVKESK. For the CDR3, the DNA is TGTGCCAGCAGCCAAGGGACAGGACATACCTACGAGCAGTACTTC. This encodes CASSQGTGHTYEQYF.

The J gene is TRBJ2-1, the V gene TRBV19, with 10 positions matching TRBD1. Germline loops: CDR1 LNHDA, CDR2 SQIVND (reference sequence). V trimming: 3 bases; J trimming: 6 bases; junction bases outside the gene matches: 8. CDR3 length equals 16 residues. Here the CDR3 reads CASSIPGTGEGNEQFF. Here the CDR3 DNA reads TGTGCCAGTAGTATCCCCGGGACAGGGGAAGGCAATGAGCAGTTCTTC.

The chain links TRBV28 to TRBJ1-5; D gene ambiguous. The CDR3 is 12 amino acids. Germline assignment: CDR1 MDHEN and CDR2 SYDVKM. V gave up 5 bases and J gave up 0 bases, with 2 bases separating them. CDR3 loop: CASSRSNQPQHF. CDR3 bases: TGTGCCAGCAGTCGTAGCAATCAGCCCCAGCATTTT. Together with reference TRBV28 and TRBJ1-5, the CDR3 gives the full variable domain: DVKVTQSSRYLVKRTGEKVFLECVQDMDHENMFWYRQDPGLGLRLIYFSYDVKMKEKGDIPEGYSVSREKKERFSLILESASTNQTSMYLCASSRSNQPQHFGDGTRLSIL.

This clone was counted only a few times. The genes are TRBV12-5 and TRBJ2-7; 7 bases align to TRBD1. This CDR3 is built from 12 residues. Per the germline V gene, CDR1 is LGHNT and CDR2 is FRNRAP. The CDR3 nucleotides read TGTCATACAGGGGCCATACCCTACGAGCAGTACGTC. The encoded protein is CHTGAIPYEQYV.

V usage is TRBV18 and J usage is TRBJ2-2; the D gene is possibly TRBD2 (5 bases). The CDR3 loop spans 13 amino acids. The V end was cut by 8 bases, the J end by 4 bases, with 11 bases between. Germline V gene sequence: CDR1 KGHSH, CDR2 LQKENI. Written as DNA, the CDR3 is TGTGCCAGCCCCAGTGGGAGCACCGGGGAGCTGTTTTTT. It yields the protein CASPSGSTGELFF. The variable domain in full, with the rest retrieved from reference TRBV18 and TRBJ2-2, is NAGVMQNPRHLVRRRGQEARLRCSPMKGHSHVYWYRQLPEEGLKFMVYLQKENIIDESGMPKERFSAEFPKEGPSILRIQQVVRGDSAAYFCASPSGSTGELFFGEGSRLTVL.

The gene calls are TRBV9 and TRBJ2-5; 8 nucleotides match TRBD2. Trimming at V came to 0 bases and at J to 5 bases, leaving 6 bases not matched to a gene. This CDR3 has 15 amino acids. CDR1 is SGDLS and CDR2 is YYNGEE in the germline V gene. The CDR3, as DNA: TGTGCCAGCAGCGTAGCGGGGGGGCGGATGGAGACCCAGTACTTC. It is translated as CASSVAGGRMETQYF.

Regarding this clone: One end of the junction varies from germline; a read error may be responsible. V and J are TRBV7-8 and TRBJ1-1; no firm D call. The V gene's germline CDR1 is SGHVS and CDR2 FQNEAQ. This CDR3 is built from 12 residues. CDR3 nucleotides: TGTGCCAGCAGCTTAGTGAATCCTGAGGCTTTCTTT. It codes for CASSLVNPEAFF.